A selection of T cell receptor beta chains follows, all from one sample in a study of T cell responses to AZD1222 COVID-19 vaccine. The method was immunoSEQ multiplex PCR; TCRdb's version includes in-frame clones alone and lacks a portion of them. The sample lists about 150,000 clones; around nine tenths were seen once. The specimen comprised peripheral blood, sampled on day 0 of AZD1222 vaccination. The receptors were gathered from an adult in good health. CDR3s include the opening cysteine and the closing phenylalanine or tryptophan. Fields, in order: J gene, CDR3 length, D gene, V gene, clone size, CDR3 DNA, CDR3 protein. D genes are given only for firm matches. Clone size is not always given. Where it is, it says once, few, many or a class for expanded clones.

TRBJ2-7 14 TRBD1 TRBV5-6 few TGTGCCAGCAGAGGGACAGGAAACTCCTACGAGCAGTACTTC CASRGTGNSYEQYF
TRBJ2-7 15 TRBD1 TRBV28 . TGTGCCAGCAGCAAGATCGACAGGGGTCCCTACGAGCAGTACTTC CASSKIDRGPYEQYF
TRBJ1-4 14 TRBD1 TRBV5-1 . TGCGCCAGCAGCTTTGGGGACGACAGGGGAAAACTGTTTTTT CASSFGDDRGKLFF
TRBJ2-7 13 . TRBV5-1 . TGCGCCAGCAGCTTGACAATTGCCACCGAGCAGTACTTC CASSLTIATEQYF
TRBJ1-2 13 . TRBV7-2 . TGTGCCAGCAGCCAGACCCAGATTGGGGGCTACACCTTC CASSQTQIGGYTF
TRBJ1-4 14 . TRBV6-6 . TGTGCCAGCAGCTGGGACGGTAGTAATGAAAAACTGTTTTTT CASSWDGSNEKLFF
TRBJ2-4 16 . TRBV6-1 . TGTGCCAGCAGTGCCTCGACGGGCGGAGCGAGAAACATTCAGTACTTC CASSASTGGARNIQYF
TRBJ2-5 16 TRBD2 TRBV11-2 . TGTGCCAGCAGCCTGGGACTAGCGGATTCCCAAGAGACCCAGTACTTC CASSLGLADSQETQYF
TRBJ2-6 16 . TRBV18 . TGTGCCAGCTCACCTAACACAGTCTCTGGGGCCAACGTCCTGACTTTC CASSPNTVSGANVLTF
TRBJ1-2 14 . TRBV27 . TGTGCCAGCAGTTTAGGGCCAAGAACAGATGGCTACACCTTC CASSLGPRTDGYTF
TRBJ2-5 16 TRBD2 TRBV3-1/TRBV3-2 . TGTGCCAGCAGCCAAGGATTGCTCGGGACTAGGGAGACCCAGTACTTC CASSQGLLGTRETQYF
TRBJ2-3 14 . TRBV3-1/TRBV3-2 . TGTGCCAGCAGCCCGGGACTTAGCACAGATACGCAGTATTTT CASSPGLSTDTQYF
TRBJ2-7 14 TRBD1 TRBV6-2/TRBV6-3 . TGTGCCAGCAGTTATCGACAGGGGGCATACGAGCAGTACTTC CASSYRQGAYEQYF
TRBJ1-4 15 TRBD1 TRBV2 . TGTGCCACCCACAGGGGGCGGAGGGCTAATGAAAAACTGTTTTTT CATHRGRRANEKLFF
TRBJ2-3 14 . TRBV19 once TGTGCCAGTAGTGTCGGTTGGCACATTGATACGCAGTATTTT CASSVGWHIDTQYF
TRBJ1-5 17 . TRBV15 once TGTGCCACCAGCAGAGACCAGGTGGGTATGGGCAATCAGCCCCAGCATTTT CATSRDQVGMGNQPQHF
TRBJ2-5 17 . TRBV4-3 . TGCGCCAGCAGCCAAAAATCTTCCTCTGACCTGGGGGAGACCCAGTACTTC CASSQKSSSDLGETQYF
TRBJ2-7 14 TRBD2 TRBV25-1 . TGTGCCAGCAGTGACTCGGGGAGGGGCTACGAGCAGTACTTC CASSDSGRGYEQYF